This TCR beta chain was profiled in a study of T cell responses to AZD1222 COVID-19 vaccine. The study's findings and limits: The breadth and depth of Spike-specific TCRs increased once two AZD1222 doses had been given.

The CDR3 consists of 15 residues. The germline V and J ends were trimmed by 5 bases and 0 bases, with 11 bases remaining between them. The V gene's germline CDR1 is MNHEY and CDR2 SVGEGT. Assay used: immunoSEQ multiplex PCR; TCRdb lists only in-frame clones, some missing. Of 55,000 to 60,000 clones detected, 85% to 90% appear once; the ten largest clones hold roughly 19%. About this clone: What it binds is not known.

This chain joins TRBV6-2 or TRBV6-3 and TRBJ1-5; D might be TRBD1 (5 bases). The specimen comprised peripheral blood, sampled on day 0 of MenACWY control vaccination. The TCR originated in an adult in good health. CDR3 nucleotides: TGTGCCAGCAGTCACCTCGGGGGTAGCAATCAGCCCCAGCATTTT. Translation: CASSHLGGSNQPQHF.